A single TCR beta chain is shown here with its context. Its antigen is unidentified. Some clones are missing from TCRdb's copy, which holds only in-frame ones; the method was immunoSEQ multiplex PCR. Of 25,000 to 30,000 clones in the sample, around 83% were seen once. Germline loops: CDR1 SGHNT, CDR2 YENEEA. The CDR3 extends over 14 amino acids. Trimming removed 1 base from V and 4 bases from J, with 9 bases in between. The data stem from a study of T cells in localized non-small cell lung cancer. Regarding the study as a whole: Those with higher blood T cell density had longer overall survival. Adjacent lung exhibited a median of approximately 59 among the 100 most abundant tumor clones. Peak T cell clonality was found in uninvolved adjacent lung, exceeding tumor. Without multi-region sequencing, intratumor heterogeneity could not be excluded.

The chain couples TRBV11-3 to TRBJ2-3; D is undetermined. The receptor comes from a woman aged 40-75 years with stage I lung adenocarcinoma. The sample was peripheral blood, taken before any cancer treatment. CDR3 in DNA: TGTGCCAGCAGCTTAGGATCCGACCCAGATACGCAGTATTTT. Amino acid sequence: CASSLGSDPDTQYF.